The 21 T cell receptor beta chains below all came from one sample that was sequenced in a study of beta chain features in type 1 diabetes. Study conclusions and caveats: For Type 1 diabetes patients, all four CD4+ subsets carried TCRB CDR3s that were moderately but significantly shorter.

For these TCRs, the target antigens are not known. Every isolated RNA sample was fully reverse transcribed, so sequencing captured expressed TCRB transcripts. TCRdb's table, derived via immunoSEQ multiplex PCR, lists solely in-frame clones and lacks some. The sample has about 660,000 clones; more than 12% are singletons. Sequencing input: naive CD4+ T cells from blood. The source of these receptors is a man between 18 and 29 years old with type 1 diabetes.

The chain's CDR3 is CAWTKVLTLNTDTQYF. CDR3 DNA: TGTGCCTGGACGAAGGTACTCACGCTAAACACAGATACGCAGTATTTT. The rearrangement links TRBV30 to TRBJ2-3; D remains ambiguous. V was trimmed by 4 bases and J by 2 bases, leaving 19 bases between them. This CDR3 is built from 16 residues. CDR1 GTSNPN and CDR2 SVGIG come from the germline V gene (reference sequence). The entire variable domain, with the rest obtained from reference TRBV30 and TRBJ2-3, is as follows: SQTIHQWPATLVQPVGSPLSLECTVEGTSNPNLYWYRQAAGRGLQLLFYSVGIGQISSEVPQNLSASRPQDRQFILSSKKLLLSDSGFYLCAWTKVLTLNTDTQYFGPGTRLTVL.

This clone has only a few counts. The chain recombines TRBV2 with TRBJ2-1, with D tentatively TRBD2 (6 bases). There are 14 residues in the CDR3. In germline, CDR1 is SNHLY, CDR2 FYNNEI. Trimming cost V 5 bases and J 6 bases, with 14 bases left between them. CDR3 coding DNA: TGTGCCAGCAGTTTCGAGACTAGGTTCAATGAGCAGTTCTTC. Residues: CASSFETRFNEQFF.

This clone was observed a handful of times. This chain uses TRBV19 with TRBJ1-2, with a possible D match to TRBD1 (5 bases). The CDR3 covers 13 residues. The V gene's germline CDR1 is LNHDA and CDR2 SQIVND (reference sequence). V was pared by 8 bases and J by 3 bases, with 13 bases between. The CDR3 DNA follows: TGTGCCAGTGTAGGGGAGAACTACTATGGCTACACCTTC. It translates to CASVGENYYGYTF.

This clone was recorded a few times. The chain recombines TRBV6-1 with TRBJ2-3; TRBD1 agrees at 11 bases. The CDR3 has 13 residues. The V segment lost 10 bases and the J segment 4 bases; nucleotides outside the gene matches: 4. Germline V lookup: CDR1 MNHNS, CDR2 SASEGT. In DNA form, the CDR3 reads TGTGCCACCAGGACAGGGGGCGCAGATACGCAGTATTTT. Residues: CATRTGGADTQYF.

The chain joins TRBV28 to TRBJ2-3; D ambiguous. Deletions cut 5 bases from V and 14 bases from J, with 14 bases between. Germline V gene data show CDR1 as MDHEN and CDR2 as SYDVKM. CDR3 size: 11 residues. For the CDR3, the DNA is TGTGCCAGCAGTGCGACTGGGGTTTGGTATTTT. It codes for CASSATGVWYF.

This chain connects TRBV30 to TRBJ2-7; D possibly corresponds to TRBD1 (5 bases). V gave up 1 base and J gave up 9 bases, with 10 bases separating them. The CDR3 spans 11 residues. CDR1 and CDR2 (germline): GTSNPN, SVGIG (reference sequence). The CDR3 region has the DNA TGTGCCTGGAGTGCTCAGGGTGGGCAGTACTTC. Protein product: CAWSAQGGQYF.

This clone appeared a few times. This same CDR3 is encoded by further DNA sequences in the sample. This chain links TRBV30 with TRBJ1-5; D call uncertain. Looked up from germline, CDR1 is GTSNPN and CDR2 is SVGIG (reference sequence). Trimming left V 0 bases short and J 1 base short, with 7 bases between. The CDR3 extends over 14 amino acids. The chain's CDR3 is CAWSVLQSNQPQHF. The CDR3 bases are TGTGCCTGGAGTGTACTACAGAGCAATCAGCCCCAGCATTTT. Full variable domain (missing parts from reference TRBV30 and TRBJ1-5): SQTIHQWPATLVQPVGSPLSLECTVEGTSNPNLYWYRQAAGRGLQLLFYSVGIGQISSEVPQNLSASRPQDRQFILSSKKLLLSDSGFYLCAWSVLQSNQPQHFGDGTRLSIL.

This clone was found a few times. The chain recombines TRBV7-3 with TRBJ2-3; D may be TRBD2 (6 bases). Germline assignment: CDR1 SGHTA and CDR2 FQGTGA. Trimming stripped 3 bases from V and 2 bases from J, with 9 bases between. There are 14 residues in the CDR3. This CDR3 reads CASSFGGYTDTQYF. The CDR3, as DNA: TGTGCCAGCAGCTTCGGGGGTTACACAGATACGCAGTATTTT.

The table lists this clone with a few counts. The genes are TRBV7-9 and TRBJ2-5; 9 bases match TRBD1. Germline loops: CDR1 SEHNR, CDR2 FQNEAQ (reference sequence). The CDR3 consists of 15 residues. V lost 4 bases and J lost 3; bases outside the gene matches: 6. The CDR3 DNA sequence: TGTGCCAGCAGCTCGATGGGACAGGGCAAAGAGACCCAGTACTTC. Its protein is CASSSMGQGKETQYF.

The chain combines TRBV28 with TRBJ1-2, with TRBD1 matching 7 bases. The CDR3 contains 13 residues. The ends lost 6 bases at V and 2 bases at J; junction bases unmatched: 3. The germline V gene encodes CDR1 MDHEN and CDR2 SYDVKM. CDR3 DNA sequence: TGTGCCAGCAGACGACAGGGCAACTATGGCTACACCTTC. Protein: CASRRQGNYGYTF.

This clone showed up many times. The gene calls are TRBV10-3 and TRBJ2-1; D may be TRBD2 (6 bases). Deletions cut 3 bases from V and 9 bases from J, with 12 bases between. This CDR3 comprises 13 residues. Germline V lookup: CDR1 ENHRY, CDR2 SYGVKD. CDR3 amino acids: CAISETPGGEQFF. In DNA form, the CDR3 reads TGTGCCATCAGTGAAACCCCCGGGGGTGAGCAGTTCTTC.

CDR3 DNA: TGTGCCTGGAGTGTAATGGGGCATCCAAATTCACCCCTCCACTTT. Translating it yields CAWSVMGHPNSPLHF. The J gene is TRBJ1-6, the V gene TRBV30; D possibly corresponds to TRBD1 (5 bases). The length of the CDR3 is 15 residues. CDR1 and CDR2 from the germline V gene are GTSNPN and SVGIG (reference sequence). The V end lost 0 bases, the J end lost 7 bases, and 13 bases lay between the germline ends. The whole variable domain, filled in from reference TRBV30 and TRBJ1-6, reads SQTIHQWPATLVQPVGSPLSLECTVEGTSNPNLYWYRQAAGRGLQLLFYSVGIGQISSEVPQNLSASRPQDRQFILSSKKLLLSDSGFYLCAWSVMGHPNSPLHFGNGTRLTVT.

This clone was detected only once. The chain carries TRBV30 and TRBJ1-5, with D possibly TRBD1 on 5 matching bases. V gave up 7 bases and J gave up 7 bases, with 20 bases separating them. The CDR3 runs to 14 residues. Germline assignment: CDR1 GTSNPN and CDR2 SVGIG (reference sequence). This CDR3 reads CASQRAGTGQPQHF. The CDR3 DNA follows: TGTGCCTCCCAGCGGGCAGGGACGGGACAGCCCCAGCATTTT.

This chain links TRBV6-5 with TRBJ2-7; D is ambiguous. This CDR3 has 13 amino acids. V gave up 2 bases and J gave up 4 bases, with 9 bases separating them. Per the germline V gene, CDR1 is MNHEY and CDR2 is SVGAGI. The CDR3 here is CASSYGGQYEQYF. CDR3 DNA: TGTGCCAGCAGTTACGGTGGGCAGTACGAGCAGTACTTC.

This clone was counted only a few times. V usage is TRBV7-9 and J usage is TRBJ2-3; 7 bases are shared with TRBD1. Looked up from germline, CDR1 is SEHNR and CDR2 is FQNEAQ (reference sequence). This CDR3 is 15 amino acids long. Germline trimming cut 3 bases from V and 6 bases from J; bases unmatched to any gene: 9. The DNA for the CDR3 is TGTGCCAGCAGCTTGTTCGGGAACAGGGGTGATACGCAGTATTTT. This gives the protein CASSLFGNRGDTQYF.

This clone was detected a few times. V gene TRBV4-3 combines with J gene TRBJ1-4; D gene unclear. This CDR3 spans 16 amino acids. Trimming shortened V by 1 base and J by 1 base, and 10 bases separated the two germline ends. Per germline, CDR1 LGHNA and CDR2 YSLEER. The CDR3 sequence is CASSQVRGLTNEKLFF. The CDR3 bases are TGCGCCAGCAGCCAAGTCCGGGGTTTAACTAATGAAAAACTGTTTTTT.

The CDR3 coding sequence is TGCAGGGCTTTGGGGAAGGGCGAGCAGTTCTTC. It yields the protein CRALGKGEQFF. This chain uses TRBV20-1 with TRBJ2-1; the D is unclear. The CDR3 is 11 residues long. Germline V CDR1 and CDR2: DFQATT, SNEGSKA (reference sequence).

The rearrangement uses TRBV28 and TRBJ2-1; D gene ambiguous. CDR3 length equals 14 residues. The germline V and J ends were trimmed by 5 bases and 7 bases, with 15 bases remaining between them. The germline CDR1 and CDR2 sequences are MDHEN and SYDVKM. DNA for the CDR3: TGTGCCAGCAGTGACCCTGGGCAGACAAATGAGCAGTTCTTC. Translating gives CASSDPGQTNEQFF.

There are a few counts of this clone. The chain links TRBV2 to TRBJ2-2, with D uncertain. Germline V lookup: CDR1 SNHLY, CDR2 FYNNEI. This CDR3 has 14 amino acids. The germline V and J ends were trimmed by 1 base and 6 bases, with 9 bases remaining between them. CDR3 protein: CASSEVTTAGELFF. In nucleotides, the CDR3 is TGTGCCAGCAGTGAAGTGACCACGGCCGGGGAGCTGTTTTTT.

This clone appeared a few times. The CDR3 DNA reads as TGTGCCATCAGTGGGGGACAGGGGGAGGAGCAGTACTTC. This encodes CAISGGQGEEQYF. The rearrangement links TRBV10-3 to TRBJ2-7, with 11 nucleotides matching TRBD1. This CDR3 has 13 amino acids. CDR1 and CDR2 (germline): ENHRY, SYGVKD. V lost 4 bases to trimming and J lost 7 bases; unmatched junction nucleotides: 3.

The table lists this clone with a few counts. This chain uses TRBV7-2 with TRBJ2-1; perhaps TRBD2 as D (6 bases). The ends were cut back, 4 bases at V and 4 bases at J, with 8 bases in the middle. CDR1 is SGHTA, CDR2 FQGNSA, per germline. The CDR3 is 13 residues long. The CDR3 region is CASSSGGYNEQFF. CDR3 coding DNA: TGTGCCAGCAGCTCCGGAGGGTACAATGAGCAGTTCTTC.